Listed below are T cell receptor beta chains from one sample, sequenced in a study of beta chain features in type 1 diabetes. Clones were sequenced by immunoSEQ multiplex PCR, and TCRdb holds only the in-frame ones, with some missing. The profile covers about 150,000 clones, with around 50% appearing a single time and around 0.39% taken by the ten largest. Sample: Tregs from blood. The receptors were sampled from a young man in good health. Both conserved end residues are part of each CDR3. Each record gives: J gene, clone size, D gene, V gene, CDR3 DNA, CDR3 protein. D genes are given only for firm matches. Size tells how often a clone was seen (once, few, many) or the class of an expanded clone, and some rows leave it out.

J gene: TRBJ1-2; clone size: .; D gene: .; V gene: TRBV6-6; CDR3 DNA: TGTGCCAGCAGTTACCCCACAGGGAGAGGCTATGGCTACACCTTC; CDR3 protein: CASSYPTGRGYGYTF
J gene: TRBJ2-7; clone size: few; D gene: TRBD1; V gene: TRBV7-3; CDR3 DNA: TGTGCCAGCAGCCCAACCGGGACAGGTACCTACGAGCAGTACTTC; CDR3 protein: CASSPTGTGTYEQYF
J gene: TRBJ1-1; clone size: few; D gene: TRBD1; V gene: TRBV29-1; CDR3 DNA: TGCAGCGCTTCGACAGGGGTGAACACTGAAGCTTTCTTT; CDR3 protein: CSASTGVNTEAFF
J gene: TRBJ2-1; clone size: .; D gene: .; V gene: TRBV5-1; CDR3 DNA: TGCGCCAGCAGCCCTCCATGGAGCTCCTACAATGAGCAGTTCTTC; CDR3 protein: CASSPPWSSYNEQFF
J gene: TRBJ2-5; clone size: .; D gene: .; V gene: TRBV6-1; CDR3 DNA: TGTGCCAGCAGTGTTTGGGACTGGTTGAAGACCCAGTACTTC; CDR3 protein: CASSVWDWLKTQYF
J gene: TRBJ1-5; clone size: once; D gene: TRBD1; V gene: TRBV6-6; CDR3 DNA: TGTGCCAGCAGTTCCCTTAGGGGGCGCGAGAATCAGCCCCAGCATTTT; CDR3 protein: CASSSLRGRENQPQHF
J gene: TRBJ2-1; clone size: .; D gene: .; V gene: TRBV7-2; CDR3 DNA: TGTGCCAGCAGCTCCGGCGGTTGGTCCTACAATGAGCAGTTCTTC; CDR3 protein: CASSSGGWSYNEQFF
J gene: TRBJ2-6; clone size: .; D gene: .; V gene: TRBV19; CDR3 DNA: TGTGCCAGTACCAAACAAGTATCTGGGGCCAACGTCCTGACTTTC; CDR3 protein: CASTKQVSGANVLTF
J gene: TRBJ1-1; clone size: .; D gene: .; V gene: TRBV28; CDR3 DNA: TGTGCCAGCAGTTTAGGGCAGGAAAACACTGAAGCTTTCTTT; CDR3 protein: CASSLGQENTEAFF
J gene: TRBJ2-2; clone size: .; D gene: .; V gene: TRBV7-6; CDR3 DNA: TGTGCCAGCAGCCTCCCTGGAGGGACGAACACCGGGGAGCTGTTTTTT; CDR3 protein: CASSLPGGTNTGELFF
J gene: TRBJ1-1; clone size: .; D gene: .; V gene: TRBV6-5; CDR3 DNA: TGTGCCAGCAGTTACTCTCGGGGACCAGGGGACACTGAAGCTTTCTTT; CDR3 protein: CASSYSRGPGDTEAFF
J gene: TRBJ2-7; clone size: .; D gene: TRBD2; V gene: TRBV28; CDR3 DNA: TGTGCCAGCAGTCCCTATTTGGGAGGGTCAAGTTACGAGCAGTACTTC; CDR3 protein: CASSPYLGGSSYEQYF
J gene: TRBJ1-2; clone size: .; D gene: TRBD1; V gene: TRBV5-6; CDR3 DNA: TGTGCCAGCAGCATCCGGACAGGGGGCTTCGTCTATGGCTACACCTTC; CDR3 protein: CASSIRTGGFVYGYTF
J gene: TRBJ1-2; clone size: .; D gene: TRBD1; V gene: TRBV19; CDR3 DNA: TGTGCCAGTAGTGCGAGGACAGGCGCTGGGTATGGCTACACCTTC; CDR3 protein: CASSARTGAGYGYTF
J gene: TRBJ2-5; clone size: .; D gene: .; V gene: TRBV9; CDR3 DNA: TGTGCCAGCAGCCCCCAGGGGCGTGTTTCGGAGACCCAGTACTTC; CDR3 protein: CASSPQGRVSETQYF
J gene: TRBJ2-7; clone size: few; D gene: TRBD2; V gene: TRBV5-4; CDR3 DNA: TGTGCCAGCAGCTTGGGACTAGCGGGAGACTACGAGCAGTACTTC; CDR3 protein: CASSLGLAGDYEQYF
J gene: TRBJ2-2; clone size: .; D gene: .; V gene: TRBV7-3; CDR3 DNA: TGTGCCAGCAGCTTATTTCCGGTCAGGGGGGATTTAGGGAACACCGGGGAGCTGTTTTTT; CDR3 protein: CASSLFPVRGDLGNTGELFF
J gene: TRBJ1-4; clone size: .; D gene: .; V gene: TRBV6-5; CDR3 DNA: TGTGCCAGCCGGCCCCTGCGGACTAATGAAAAACTGTTTTTT; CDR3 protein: CASRPLRTNEKLFF
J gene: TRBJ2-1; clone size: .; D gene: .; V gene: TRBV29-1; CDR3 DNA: TGCAGCGTTGAAGAACTGAATGAGCAGTTCTTC; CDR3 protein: CSVEELNEQFF
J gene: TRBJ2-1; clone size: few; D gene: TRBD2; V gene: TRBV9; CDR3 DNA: TGTGCCAGCAGCGTAGGACTAGCGTGGGAGGATGAGCAGTTCTTC; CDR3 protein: CASSVGLAWEDEQFF
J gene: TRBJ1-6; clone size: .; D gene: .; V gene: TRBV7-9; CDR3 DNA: TGTGCCAGCAGGACTGGAAGCTCCTATAATTCACCCCTCCACTTT; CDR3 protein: CASRTGSSYNSPLHF
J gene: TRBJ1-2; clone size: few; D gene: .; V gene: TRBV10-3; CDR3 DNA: TGTGCCATCAGTGAAGGTTTGGGAGCGCTTTATGGCTACACCTTC; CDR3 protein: CAISEGLGALYGYTF
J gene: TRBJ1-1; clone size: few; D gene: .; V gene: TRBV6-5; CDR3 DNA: TGTGCCAGCAGTTACTCGAGACTCCGGCCTGAAGCTTTCTTT; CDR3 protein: CASSYSRLRPEAFF
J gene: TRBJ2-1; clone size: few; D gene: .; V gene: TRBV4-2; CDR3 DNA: TGTGCCAGCAGCCAAGACGGGAGCTACAATGAGCAGTTCTTC; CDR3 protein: CASSQDGSYNEQFF
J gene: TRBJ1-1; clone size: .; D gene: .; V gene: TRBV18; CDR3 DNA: TGTGCCAGCTCACCGCCTTTGGAAGAGGGCACTGAAGCTTTCTTT; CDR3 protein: CASSPPLEEGTEAFF
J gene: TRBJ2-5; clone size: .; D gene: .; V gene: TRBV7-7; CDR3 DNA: TGTGCTAGCAGCTTAGGGAGTACCCAGTACTTC; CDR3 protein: CASSLGSTQYF
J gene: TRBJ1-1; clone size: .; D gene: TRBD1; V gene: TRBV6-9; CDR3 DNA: TGTGCCAGCAGTTACGCTACAGGGGAGTACGCTGAAGCTTTCTTT; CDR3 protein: CASSYATGEYAEAFF
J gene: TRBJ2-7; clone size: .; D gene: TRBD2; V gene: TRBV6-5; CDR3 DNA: TGTGCCAGCAAAAGACTAGCGGGAGTGCAATACGAGCAGTACTTC; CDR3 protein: CASKRLAGVQYEQYF
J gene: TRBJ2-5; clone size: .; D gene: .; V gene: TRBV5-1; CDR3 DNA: TGCGCCAGCAGCTTGGCCCAGGCCCAAGAGACCCAGTACTTC; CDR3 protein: CASSLAQAQETQYF
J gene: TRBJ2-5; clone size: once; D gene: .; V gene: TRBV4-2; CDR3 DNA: TGTGCCAGCAGCCAAATGAGGGGGGGGCCGTCTCGGGAGACCCAGTACTTC; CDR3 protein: CASSQMRGGPSRETQYF
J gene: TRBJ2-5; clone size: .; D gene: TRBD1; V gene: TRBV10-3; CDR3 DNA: TGTGCCATCAGACGGACAGGGGTAGGGGAGACCCAGTACTTC; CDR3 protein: CAIRRTGVGETQYF
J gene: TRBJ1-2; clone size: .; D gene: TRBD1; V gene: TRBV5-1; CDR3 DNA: TGCGCCAGCAGTACTCGCCAAGGACAGGGGGCAGGAGGCTACACCTTC; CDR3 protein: CASSTRQGQGAGGYTF